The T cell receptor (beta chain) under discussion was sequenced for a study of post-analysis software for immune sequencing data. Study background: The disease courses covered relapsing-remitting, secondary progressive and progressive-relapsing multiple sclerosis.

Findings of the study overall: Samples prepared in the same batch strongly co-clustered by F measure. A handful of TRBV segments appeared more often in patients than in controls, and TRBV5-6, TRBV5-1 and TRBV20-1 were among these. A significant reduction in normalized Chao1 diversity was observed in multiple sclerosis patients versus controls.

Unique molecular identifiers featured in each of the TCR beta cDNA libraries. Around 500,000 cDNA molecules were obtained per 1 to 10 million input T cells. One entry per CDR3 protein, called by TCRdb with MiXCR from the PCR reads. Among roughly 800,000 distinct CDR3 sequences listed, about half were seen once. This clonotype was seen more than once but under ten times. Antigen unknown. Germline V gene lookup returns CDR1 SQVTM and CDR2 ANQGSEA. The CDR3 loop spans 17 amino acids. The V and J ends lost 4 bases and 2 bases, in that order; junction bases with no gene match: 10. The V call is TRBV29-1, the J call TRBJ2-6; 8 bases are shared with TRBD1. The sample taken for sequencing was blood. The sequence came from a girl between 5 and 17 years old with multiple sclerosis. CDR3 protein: CSVVGQGALPGANVLTF. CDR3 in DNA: TGCAGCGTTGTTGGGCAGGGGGCTTTGCCTGGGGCCAACGTCCTGACTTTC.